These 2 T cell receptor beta chains were sequenced from one sample in a study of early T cells in non-severe SARS-CoV-2 infection. TCRdb passed the 5' RACE reads through MiXCR, listing each CDR3 protein once. The table has around 110,000 distinct CDR3 sequences, 11% seen once. Specimen: whole blood. These receptors all stem from an adult who was a healthcare worker with PCR-confirmed SARS-CoV-2 infection or an uninfected control (not recorded which).

This clonotype was seen a few times. The genes are TRBV28 and TRBJ2-6; D is unresolved. The germline V gene has CDR1 MDHEN and CDR2 SYDVKM. This CDR3 contains 17 residues. Trimming left V 7 bases short and J 1 base short, with 17 bases between. The CDR3 nucleotides are TGTGCCAGCACCCCCCAGGCTCCGACTTCTGGGGCCAACGTCCTGACTTTC. As protein: CASTPQAPTSGANVLTF.

The table lists this clonotype with many counts. The gene calls are TRBV7-2 and TRBJ2-7; tentative D call: TRBD1 (5 bases). Trimming stripped 4 bases from V and 3 bases from J, with 13 bases between. Germline CDR1 and CDR2: SGHTA and FQGNSA. This CDR3 region has 14 residues. The CDR3 DNA follows: TGTGCCAGCAGCTCACAGGACGGAAGCTACGAGCAGTACTTC. The encoded protein is CASSSQDGSYEQYF.